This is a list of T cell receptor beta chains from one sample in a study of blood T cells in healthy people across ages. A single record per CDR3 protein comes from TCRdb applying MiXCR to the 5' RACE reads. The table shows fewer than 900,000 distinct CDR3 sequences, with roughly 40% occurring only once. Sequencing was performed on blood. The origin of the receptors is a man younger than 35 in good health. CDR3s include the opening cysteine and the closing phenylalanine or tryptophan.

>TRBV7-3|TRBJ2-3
CASSVTRTDTQYF
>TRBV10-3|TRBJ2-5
CAISLAGREAQYF
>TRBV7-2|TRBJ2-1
CASSDELSGLAISYNEQFF
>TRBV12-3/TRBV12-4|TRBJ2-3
CASTWDFGTQYF
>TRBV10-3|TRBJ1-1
CATYRGANTEAFF
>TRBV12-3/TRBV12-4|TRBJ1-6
CASSSHTPNLISPLHF
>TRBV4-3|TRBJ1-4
CASSQSGQGLNEKLFF
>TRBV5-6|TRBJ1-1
CASSLRTPEAFF
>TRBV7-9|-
CASSLKGGLPYNEQYF
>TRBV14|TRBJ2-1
CASSQLSRNEQFF
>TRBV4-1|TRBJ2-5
CASSPSAGKGETQYF
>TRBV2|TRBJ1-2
CASEGGLPGPDYGYTF
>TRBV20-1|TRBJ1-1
CSARTDRYEAFF
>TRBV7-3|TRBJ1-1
CASSPSGEAEAFF
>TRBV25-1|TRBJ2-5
CASSEGDIIETQYF
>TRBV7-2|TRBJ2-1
CASSYPGTSNEQFF
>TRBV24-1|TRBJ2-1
CATSDLGEIGQGKRNEQFF
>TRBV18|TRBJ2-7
CASSPPGRQIAYEQYF
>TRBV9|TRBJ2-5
CASSVDLAGGAAQYF
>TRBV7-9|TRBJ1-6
CASSSWAKTNSPLHF
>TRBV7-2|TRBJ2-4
CASSQLAGQVDIQYF
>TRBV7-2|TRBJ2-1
CASSPSRPYNEQFF
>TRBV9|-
CASSARTAGKAQTQYF
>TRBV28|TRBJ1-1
CASTPWGNTEAFF
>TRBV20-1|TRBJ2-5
CSARGIRQFQETQYF
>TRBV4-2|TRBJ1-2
CASSNEGTNGYTF
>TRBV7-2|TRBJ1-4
CASSSDYRGPEEKLFF
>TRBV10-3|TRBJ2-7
CAIRDRFSYEQYF
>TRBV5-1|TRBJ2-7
CASSLAVGSNEQYF
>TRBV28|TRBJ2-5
CASSFVSIEGTQYF
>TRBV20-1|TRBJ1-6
CSARPRDHSPLHF
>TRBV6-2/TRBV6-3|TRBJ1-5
CASSYGPRQPQHF
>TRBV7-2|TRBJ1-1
CASSLTVPGEPGRGKNTEAFF
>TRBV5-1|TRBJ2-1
CASSLASGLTYNEQFF
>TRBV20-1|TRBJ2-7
CSAREFRGSATNEQYF
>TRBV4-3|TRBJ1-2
CASSQGFDSAYYGYTF
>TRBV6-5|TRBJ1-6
CASRLTWTGAGNNSPLHF
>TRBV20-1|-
CSYNRGLHEQYF
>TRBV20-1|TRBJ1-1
CSAPRDSGTEAFF